Listed below are T cell receptor beta chains from one sample, sequenced in a study of cytomegalovirus exposure and HLA in healthy donors. Data came from immunoSEQ multiplex PCR; TCRdb stores just in-frame clones and leaves some out. Among 200,000 to 300,000 clones listed, about 83% were seen once. Input material: PBMCs. The receptor set was obtained from a woman aged 40 to 50 in good health and CMV-seropositive. The CDR3 runs from the conserved cysteine through the conserved F or W. The D gene is left open where the match is weak. Rows may omit the clone size; those that give it use once, few, many or a size class.

len,j_gene,d_gene,abundance,v_gene,CDR3nt,CDR3aa
12,TRBJ2-1,NA,NA,TRBV7-9,TGTGCCAGCAGCTCGCCAGGCAATGAGCAGTTCTTC,CASSSPGNEQFF
16,TRBJ2-5,NA,few,TRBV4-3,TGCGCCAGCAGCCAAGTCCTGGGAGGTCAGCAAGAGACCCAGTACTTC,CASSQVLGGQQETQYF
16,TRBJ1-1,NA,NA,TRBV5-1,TGCGCCAGCAGCTTCGAACCAGGGGTTGTGCGGACTGAAGCTTTCTTT,CASSFEPGVVRTEAFF
14,TRBJ1-1,NA,NA,TRBV18,TGTGCCAGCTCACCAGCACCGGAGGACACTGAAGCTTTCTTT,CASSPAPEDTEAFF
13,TRBJ2-2,NA,NA,TRBV6-5,TGTGCCAGAACAGGGATTAGCACCGGGGAGCTGTTTTTT,CARTGISTGELFF
15,TRBJ2-3,TRBD1,NA,TRBV13,TGTGCCAGCAGCTTACGGGGACAGGGATCAGATACGCAGTATTTT,CASSLRGQGSDTQYF
13,TRBJ1-2,TRBD1,NA,TRBV29-1,TGCAGCGCCCATTTAGGACAGGAGAATGGCTACACCTTC,CSAHLGQENGYTF
13,TRBJ2-7,TRBD2,NA,TRBV9,TGTGCCAGCAGCGTGAGCGGGAGTTACGAGCAGTACTTC,CASSVSGSYEQYF
15,TRBJ2-5,TRBD2,once,TRBV6-5,TGTGCCAGCAGTCTACAGGGAAGCCGGGAGGGGACCCAGTACTTC,CASSLQGSREGTQYF
16,TRBJ2-5,TRBD2,NA,TRBV7-2,TGTGCCAGCAGCTTAGATAGCGGGATGGGGCAAGAGACCCAGTACTTC,CASSLDSGMGQETQYF
12,TRBJ1-1,TRBD1,NA,TRBV6-5,TGTGCCAGCAGCGGGCAGGGGGGTAGGGCTTTCTTT,CASSGQGGRAFF
15,TRBJ1-2,NA,NA,TRBV4-3,TGCGCCAGCAGCCAAGCAGGGGTCTCTAACTATGGCTACACCTTC,CASSQAGVSNYGYTF
16,TRBJ2-3,TRBD2,NA,TRBV5-1,TGCGCCAGCAGCCTGACTAGCGGGAGGGCCACAGATACGCAGTATTTT,CASSLTSGRATDTQYF
16,TRBJ2-1,NA,few,TRBV19,TGTGCCAGTAGTCTCGAAGCCCGGGACTCCATCAATGAGCAGTTCTTC,CASSLEARDSINEQFF
15,TRBJ2-7,NA,NA,TRBV5-1,TGCGCCAGCAGCTTGTTTTCTAGCGCGATAAACGAGCAGTACTTC,CASSLFSSAINEQYF
15,TRBJ2-3,NA,NA,TRBV7-8,TGTGCCAGCAGCTCCGGGTTAATCGGCACAGATACGCAGTATTTT,CASSSGLIGTDTQYF
16,TRBJ1-2,NA,NA,TRBV28,TGTGCCAGCAGTTTAGGGGGGGCTGGTGTAGACTATGGCTACACCTTC,CASSLGGAGVDYGYTF
14,TRBJ1-2,TRBD1,NA,TRBV27,TGTGCCAGCAGTTTAACAGGGGCGAACTATGGCTACACCTTC,CASSLTGANYGYTF
14,TRBJ1-2,NA,NA,TRBV28,TGTGCCAGCAGTTTATTAGGCAGGGTTCATGGCTACACCTTC,CASSLLGRVHGYTF
13,TRBJ1-1,NA,NA,TRBV29-1,TGCAGCGTCGCCACTGACAGGAACACTGAAGCTTTCTTT,CSVATDRNTEAFF
15,TRBJ2-1,NA,few,TRBV27,TGTGCCAGCAGTTTATGGGGAGCTAGCAAAGGTGAGCAGTTCTTC,CASSLWGASKGEQFF
14,TRBJ2-3,NA,NA,TRBV7-9,TGTGCCAGCAATCGGCTAGGAAGCACAGATACGCAGTATTTT,CASNRLGSTDTQYF
13,TRBJ1-4,NA,NA,TRBV2,TGTGCCAGCCAACCTATCGAAAGTGAAAAACTGTTTTTT,CASQPIESEKLFF
14,TRBJ1-3,NA,NA,TRBV7-2,TGTGCCAGCAGCTCGCAGGGCTCTGGAAACACCATATATTTT,CASSSQGSGNTIYF
13,TRBJ1-2,TRBD1,once,TRBV28,TGTGCCAGCAGTCCAGGGGGCGAGGTCGGCTACACCTTC,CASSPGGEVGYTF